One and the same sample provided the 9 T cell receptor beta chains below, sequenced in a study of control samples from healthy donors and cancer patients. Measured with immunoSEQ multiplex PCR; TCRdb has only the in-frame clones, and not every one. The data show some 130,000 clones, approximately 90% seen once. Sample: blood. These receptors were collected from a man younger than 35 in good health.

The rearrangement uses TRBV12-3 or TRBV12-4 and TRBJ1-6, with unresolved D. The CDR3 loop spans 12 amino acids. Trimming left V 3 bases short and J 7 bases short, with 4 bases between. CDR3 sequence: CASSFRNSPLHF. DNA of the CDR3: TGTGCCAGCAGTTTTAGGAATTCACCCCTCCACTTT.

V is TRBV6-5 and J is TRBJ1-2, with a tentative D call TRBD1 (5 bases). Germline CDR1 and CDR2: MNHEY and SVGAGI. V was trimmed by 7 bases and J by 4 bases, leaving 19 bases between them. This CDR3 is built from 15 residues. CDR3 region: CASINDPGRSYGYTF. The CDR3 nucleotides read TGTGCCAGCATCAACGACCCGGGACGGAGCTATGGCTACACCTTC.

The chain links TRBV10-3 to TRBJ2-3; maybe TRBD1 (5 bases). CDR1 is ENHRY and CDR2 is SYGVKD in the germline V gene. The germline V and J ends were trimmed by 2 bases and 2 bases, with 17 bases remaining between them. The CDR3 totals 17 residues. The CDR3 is CAISESQADGHTDTQYF. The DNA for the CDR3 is TGTGCCATCAGTGAGAGTCAGGCGGACGGACACACAGATACGCAGTATTTT.

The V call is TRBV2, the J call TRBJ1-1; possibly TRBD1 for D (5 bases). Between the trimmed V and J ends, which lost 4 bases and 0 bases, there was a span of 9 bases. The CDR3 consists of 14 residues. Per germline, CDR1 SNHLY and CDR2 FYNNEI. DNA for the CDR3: TGTGCCAGCAGTGTCATGGGGCTGAACACTGAAGCTTTCTTT. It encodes CASSVMGLNTEAFF.

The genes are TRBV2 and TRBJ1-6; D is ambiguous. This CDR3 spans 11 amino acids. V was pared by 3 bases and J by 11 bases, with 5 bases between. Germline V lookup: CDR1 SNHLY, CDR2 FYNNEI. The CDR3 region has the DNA TGTGCCAGCAGTGATTCGCCACCCCTCCACTTT. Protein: CASSDSPPLHF.

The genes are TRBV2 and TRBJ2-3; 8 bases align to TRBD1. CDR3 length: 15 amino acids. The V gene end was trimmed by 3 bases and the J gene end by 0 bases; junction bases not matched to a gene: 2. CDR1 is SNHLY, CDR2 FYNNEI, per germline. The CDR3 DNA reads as TGTGCCAGCAGTGAGGACAGGGCCAGCACAGATACGCAGTATTTT. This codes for CASSEDRASTDTQYF.

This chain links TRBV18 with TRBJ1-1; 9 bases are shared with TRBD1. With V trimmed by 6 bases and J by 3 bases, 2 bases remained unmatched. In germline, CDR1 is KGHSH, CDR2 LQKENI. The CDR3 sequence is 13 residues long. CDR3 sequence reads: CASSRTGDTEAFF. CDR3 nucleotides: TGTGCCAGCTCGCGGACAGGGGACACTGAAGCTTTCTTT.

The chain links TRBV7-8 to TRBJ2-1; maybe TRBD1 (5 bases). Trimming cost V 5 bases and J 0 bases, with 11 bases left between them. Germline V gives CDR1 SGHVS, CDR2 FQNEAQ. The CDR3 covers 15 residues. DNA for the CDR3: TGTGCCAGCAGCATTCAGGGTCGCTCCTACAATGAGCAGTTCTTC. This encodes CASSIQGRSYNEQFF.

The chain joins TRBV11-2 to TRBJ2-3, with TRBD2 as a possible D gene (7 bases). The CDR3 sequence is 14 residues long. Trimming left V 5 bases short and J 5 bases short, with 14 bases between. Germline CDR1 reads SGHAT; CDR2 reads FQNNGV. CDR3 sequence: CASSVQGGGDTQYF. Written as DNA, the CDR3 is TGTGCCAGCAGCGTACAGGGAGGGGGAGATACGCAGTATTTT.